Ten or more counts support the clone carrying this T cell receptor (beta chain). The sample comes from a study of T cells in Graves' hyperthyroidism and ophthalmopathy. Exclusion of a patient resulted from uncontrolled infection, other autoimmune disease, pregnancy or lactation. RNA transcripts provided the source from which TCR beta CDR3 regions were amplified. Using the HTBI primer set, a first-round RT-PCR was run on the TCR CDR3. Via MiXCR, TCRdb re-called the multiplex PCR reads, giving one row per CDR3 protein. The table shows about 110,000 distinct CDR3 sequences, with 16% occurring only once. This CDR3 contains 16 residues. Germline CDR1 is SEHNR and CDR2 is FQNEAQ (reference sequence). The V end was cut by 5 bases, the J end by 6 bases, with 20 bases between.

Sequences were obtained from blood. The chain joins TRBV7-9 to TRBJ2-1; tentatively, D is TRBD2 (6 bases). The source is a woman aged 45 to 65 with Graves' hyperthyroidism. In nucleotides, the CDR3 is TGTGCCAGCAGCCCACAACCGGGACTTACACGCAATGAGCAGTTCTTC. Residues: CASSPQPGLTRNEQFF. Complete variable domain (other parts from reference TRBV7-9 and TRBJ2-1): DTGVSQNPRHKITKRGQNVTFRCDPISEHNRLYWYRQTLGQGPEFLTYFQNEAQLEKSRLLSDRFSAERPKGSFSTLEIQRTEQGDSAMYLCASSPQPGLTRNEQFFGPGTRLTVL.